This paragraph reports one TCR beta chain. Its antigen is unknown. Per-base quality was not reported, and no clone a single base away is much larger than it. The donors were a few dozen Caucasian individuals from Russia, aged 6 to 90 years, who were systemically healthy. Roughly 11 milliliters of peripheral blood were drawn from each donor into EDTA-treated Vacutainer tubes. Ficoll-Paque density-gradient centrifugation was used to isolate PBMCs, with at least 7 million per sample. Total RNA was extracted from PBMCs with Trizol reagent, with at least 5 micrograms obtained per sample. The percentages of naive CD45RAhigh/CD27high T cells were determined by flow cytometry on a PBMC aliquot from every donor. The method behind the library was 5' RACE. Instrument used: Illumina HiSeq 2500. A second PCR of about 7 to 12 cycles was run with a J-beta primer mix and a sample-barcoded 5' primer. A template-switch 5' adaptor carrying 12 random nucleotides introduced a unique molecular identifier onto each TCR beta cDNA molecule. Each sample yielded at least 3 million CDR3-containing paired-end reads. All of the RNA was converted into first-strand cDNA using the Mint cDNA synthesis kit, with a TRBC-specific oligonucleotide serving as the primer. After uracil-DNA glycosylase treatment, a first 18-cycle PCR used universal primers M1SS and BC2_uni_R on all cDNA. The source study handled its data this way. For normalization, 1 million high-quality reads, each with a distinct molecular identifier, were randomly selected from each sample. Reads with shared molecular identifiers were discarded instead of being binned into consensus sequences. MiTCR, set to a Q25 quality threshold and the strictest error-elimination algorithm, was used for CDR3 identification, clonotype clustering and error correction. A nonparametric unseen species model with Euler transformation was used to estimate lower-bound total TCR beta diversity. TCRdb reprocessed the public reads (quality trimming at Q25 with fastp, clone calling with MiXCR) and kept in-frame beta chains. Each record represents a unique CDR3 protein, reported with the most common genes and DNA among its rows. TCRdb assigned the V and J calls; the authors' analysis was not used. The sample table shows 1.5 million to 2 million distinct CDR3 sequences, and approximately 50% are seen once. The top ten clonotypes cover over 2% of the sample.

The V end gives up 2 bases and the J end 5 bases, leaving 5 bases in the junction not matched to a gene. The CDR3 goes from the cysteine to the phenylalanine over 15 residues. Here the CDR3 DNA is all that survives: 45 bases in frame from base 1. From the germline V gene, CDR1 is MNHEY and CDR2 is SVGEGT. This sample was included in a study of blood T cells in healthy people across ages (dated by TCRdb to about 2015). Turning to the overall study: In model experiments, template switching captured roughly one uniquely barcoded TCR beta cDNA molecule for every two T cells. The study measured age-related changes in TCR beta repertoire diversity using deep sequencing normalized with unique cDNA molecular identifiers. The study analyzed two additional independent replicas of 1 million unique cDNA reads from the same blood draw for two donors, one aged 18 to 30 and one aged 80 or older. To avoid experimental bias, donors of different ages were distributed randomly across sequencing lanes. Four age groups were formed from the donors: young (average about 16 years), middle-aged (approximately 40), aged (62) and long-lived (more than 75).

Overall study outcomes, separate from this receptor: As age increased, observed TCR beta diversity per million T cells dropped in a roughly linear way, and a significant reduction was already evident by age approximately 40. The percentage of naive T cells measured by flow cytometry correlated strongly with observed TCR beta diversity. Estimates of total diversity based on one million sequenced T cells were considered lower bounds and underestimates. Bulk unsorted PBMC profiling prevented conclusive comparison of naive and antigen-experienced compartments. The CMV infection status of donors was not known, potentially confounding age-related changes in expanded clonotypes. The long-lived group showed more naive CD4+ T cells, fewer expanded clones and increased TCR diversity than the aged group, suggesting age selection.

The receptor was isolated from a woman aged 40 to 50 in good health. The V and J genes are TRBV6-2 or TRBV6-3 and TRBJ1-1; 10 of the junction bases match TRBD1. Sample: blood. CDR3 protein: CASSYPGQGLTEAFF. Here is the DNA: TGTGCCAGCAGTTACCCGGGACAGGGGCTTACTGAAGCTTTCTTT.